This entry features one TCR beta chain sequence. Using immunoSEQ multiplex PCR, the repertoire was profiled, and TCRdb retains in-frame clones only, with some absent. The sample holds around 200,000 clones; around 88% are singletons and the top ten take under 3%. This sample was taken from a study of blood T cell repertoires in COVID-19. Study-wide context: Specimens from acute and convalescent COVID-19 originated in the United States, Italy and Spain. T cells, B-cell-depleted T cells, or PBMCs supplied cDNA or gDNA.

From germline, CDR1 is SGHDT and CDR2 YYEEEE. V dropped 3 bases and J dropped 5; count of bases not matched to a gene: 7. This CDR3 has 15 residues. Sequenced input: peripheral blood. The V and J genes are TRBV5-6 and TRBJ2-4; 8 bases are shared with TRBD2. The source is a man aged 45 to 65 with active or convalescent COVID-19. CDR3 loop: CASSSGLGTENIQYF. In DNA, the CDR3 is TGTGCCAGCAGCTCGGGACTAGGAACGGAAAACATTCAGTACTTC.